This T cell receptor (beta chain) was documented in a study of early T cells in non-severe SARS-CoV-2 infection. Tagging with unique molecular identifiers was applied to individual cDNA molecules. TCRdb re-analysed the 5' RACE reads in MiXCR, keeping a single row per CDR3 protein. The sample holds around 61,000 distinct CDR3 sequences; roughly a tenth are singletons and the top ten take 6.5%. The V end lost 6 bases, the J end lost 3 bases, and 11 bases lay between the germline ends. Germline V CDR1 and CDR2: MNHNS, SASEGT. The CDR3 consists of 13 residues. The chain has TRBV6-1 and TRBJ1-2; D is uncertain. The sample was whole blood. This TCR was sampled from an adult who was a healthcare worker with PCR-confirmed SARS-CoV-2 infection or an uninfected control (not recorded which). CDR3 residues: CASSPARDYGYTF. In DNA form, the CDR3 reads TGTGCCAGCAGCCCAGCCCGGGACTATGGCTACACCTTC.